The entry below gives a single TCR beta chain sequence along with its context. This entry belongs to a study of control samples from healthy donors and cancer patients. The table came from immunoSEQ multiplex PCR; TCRdb's copy has only in-frame clones and leaves some out. The sample lists approximately 100,000 clones; 85% to 90% were seen once. Specimen: blood. This TCR was sampled from a man aged 30 to 39 in good health.

The CDR3 sequence: CAITPGGRRNTEAFF. CDR3 DNA: TGTGCCATCACCCCAGGGGGGAGGAGGAACACTGAAGCTTTCTTT. The rearrangement uses TRBV10-3 and TRBJ1-1; 7 bases agree with TRBD1. CDR1 is ENHRY, CDR2 SYGVKD, per germline. This CDR3 is built from 15 residues. Unmatched junction bases numbered 9, after V lost 7 bases and J lost 1 base.